The rows below give T cell receptor beta chains drawn from one sample of a study of shared clonotypes between healthy human individuals. Produced via immunoSEQ multiplex PCR; TCRdb's table is partial and in-frame only. This table holds 2 million to 3 million clones, 80% to 95% found once. Source material: naive CD4+ T cells from PBMCs. The source of these receptors is a young man in good health. Some clones in this sample may be carry-over from other donors' samples. CDR3s include the opening cysteine and the closing phenylalanine or tryptophan. Each record gives: J gene, V gene, D gene, clone size, CDR3 protein, CDR3 DNA. The D gene is left open where the match is weak. Part of the rows lack a size; the others show once, few, many or a class for expanded clones.

j_call: TRBJ1-4; v_call: TRBV6-5; d_call: -; clone_size: -; cdr3_aa: CASRPARPSNEKLFF; cdr3_nt: TGTGCCAGCAGACCCGCTAGGCCCTCTAATGAAAAACTGTTTTTT
j_call: TRBJ1-1; v_call: TRBV28; d_call: TRBD1; clone_size: -; cdr3_aa: CASSTRDRGPNTEAFF; cdr3_nt: TGTGCCAGCAGCACTAGGGACAGGGGGCCGAACACTGAAGCTTTCTTT
j_call: TRBJ1-4; v_call: TRBV25-1; d_call: TRBD1; clone_size: -; cdr3_aa: CASSEGGTGYNEKLFF; cdr3_nt: TGTGCCAGCAGTGAAGGAGGGACAGGGTATAATGAAAAACTGTTTTTT
j_call: TRBJ2-3; v_call: TRBV5-8; d_call: -; clone_size: -; cdr3_aa: CASSFRGTDTQYF; cdr3_nt: TGTGCCAGCAGCTTTCGGGGCACAGATACGCAGTATTTT
j_call: TRBJ1-2; v_call: TRBV2; d_call: -; clone_size: -; cdr3_aa: CASVEELNYGYTF; cdr3_nt: TGTGCCAGCGTGGAAGAACTTAACTATGGCTACACCTTC
j_call: TRBJ2-7; v_call: TRBV27; d_call: TRBD2; clone_size: once; cdr3_aa: CASSRPGLADRSYEQYF; cdr3_nt: TGTGCCAGCAGTAGACCGGGACTAGCGGACAGATCCTACGAGCAGTACTTC
j_call: TRBJ2-7; v_call: TRBV5-1; d_call: TRBD2; clone_size: -; cdr3_aa: CASSSSGTSYEQYF; cdr3_nt: TGCGCCAGCAGCTCTAGCGGGACCTCCTACGAGCAGTACTTC
j_call: TRBJ2-2; v_call: TRBV9; d_call: -; clone_size: -; cdr3_aa: CASSVGVPTSNTGELFF; cdr3_nt: TGTGCCAGCAGCGTAGGAGTCCCGACCTCGAACACCGGGGAGCTGTTTTTT
j_call: TRBJ2-7; v_call: TRBV7-2; d_call: -; clone_size: -; cdr3_aa: CASSLVPDGTYEQYF; cdr3_nt: TGTGCCAGCAGCTTAGTCCCGGACGGGACCTACGAGCAGTACTTC
j_call: TRBJ1-2; v_call: TRBV20-1; d_call: -; clone_size: -; cdr3_aa: CSANTDYGYTF; cdr3_nt: TGCAGTGCTAATACAGACTATGGCTACACCTTC
j_call: TRBJ1-4; v_call: TRBV5-1; d_call: -; clone_size: -; cdr3_aa: CASSLAEGANEKLFF; cdr3_nt: TGCGCCAGCAGCTTGGCCGAGGGCGCTAATGAAAAACTGTTTTTT
j_call: TRBJ2-1; v_call: TRBV7-9; d_call: -; clone_size: few; cdr3_aa: CASSLDGNYNEQFF; cdr3_nt: TGTGCCAGCAGCTTAGATGGGAACTACAATGAGCAGTTCTTC
j_call: TRBJ2-5; v_call: TRBV9; d_call: TRBD2; clone_size: once; cdr3_aa: CASSVGGTSVQETQYF; cdr3_nt: TGTGCCAGCAGCGTAGGAGGGACTAGCGTTCAAGAGACCCAGTACTTC
j_call: TRBJ2-1; v_call: TRBV27; d_call: TRBD2; clone_size: -; cdr3_aa: CASSLLASGRINYNEQFF; cdr3_nt: TGTGCCAGCAGTTTATTGGCTAGCGGGAGGATTAACTACAATGAGCAGTTCTTC
j_call: TRBJ2-2; v_call: TRBV28; d_call: -; clone_size: once; cdr3_aa: CASRVRPSGTNTGELFF; cdr3_nt: TGTGCCAGCAGAGTCCGACCCTCGGGGACCAACACCGGGGAGCTGTTTTTT
j_call: TRBJ2-7; v_call: TRBV9; d_call: TRBD1; clone_size: -; cdr3_aa: CASSSAGTGGLEQYF; cdr3_nt: TGTGCCAGCAGCTCGGCCGGGACAGGGGGCCTCGAGCAGTACTTC
j_call: TRBJ1-1; v_call: TRBV10-3; d_call: TRBD1; clone_size: -; cdr3_aa: CAISTRTGGDTEAFF; cdr3_nt: TGTGCCATCAGTACCCGGACAGGCGGTGACACTGAAGCTTTCTTT
j_call: TRBJ1-3; v_call: TRBV9; d_call: -; clone_size: -; cdr3_aa: CASSVSEFFSGNTIYF; cdr3_nt: TGTGCCAGCAGCGTATCTGAGTTCTTCTCTGGAAACACCATATATTTT
j_call: TRBJ1-4; v_call: TRBV29-1; d_call: TRBD1; clone_size: -; cdr3_aa: CSVEDRTGDEKLFF; cdr3_nt: TGCAGCGTTGAAGACAGGACAGGGGATGAAAAACTGTTTTTT
j_call: TRBJ1-4; v_call: TRBV11-2; d_call: -; clone_size: -; cdr3_aa: CASSFAGRGNEKLFF; cdr3_nt: TGTGCCAGCAGCTTCGCGGGACGGGGTAATGAAAAACTGTTTTTT
j_call: TRBJ2-5; v_call: TRBV18; d_call: -; clone_size: -; cdr3_aa: CASSPPAVTGWPYF; cdr3_nt: TGTGCCAGCTCACCCCCCGCTGTGACGGGATGGCCGTACTTC
j_call: TRBJ2-1; v_call: TRBV5-1; d_call: -; clone_size: -; cdr3_aa: CASSLGVSYNEQFF; cdr3_nt: TGCGCCAGCAGCTTGGGAGTTTCCTACAATGAGCAGTTCTTC
j_call: TRBJ2-1; v_call: TRBV6-7; d_call: -; clone_size: -; cdr3_aa: CASSHTSRDNGNEQFF; cdr3_nt: TGTGCCAGCAGTCATACTTCCCGGGACAATGGGAATGAGCAGTTCTTC
j_call: TRBJ1-1; v_call: TRBV6-6; d_call: -; clone_size: -; cdr3_aa: CASSYGGTPEAFF; cdr3_nt: TGTGCCAGCAGTTACGGTGGGACACCTGAAGCTTTCTTT
j_call: TRBJ1-4; v_call: TRBV5-1; d_call: -; clone_size: -; cdr3_aa: CASSRGEENEKLFF; cdr3_nt: TGCGCCAGCAGCCGTGGGGAGGAAAATGAAAAACTGTTTTTT
j_call: TRBJ1-1; v_call: TRBV11-2; d_call: TRBD1; clone_size: -; cdr3_aa: CASSSTGWNTEAFF; cdr3_nt: TGTGCCAGCAGCTCGACAGGGTGGAACACTGAAGCTTTCTTT
j_call: TRBJ2-3; v_call: TRBV27; d_call: -; clone_size: -; cdr3_aa: CASSFVSTRSDTQYF; cdr3_nt: TGTGCCAGCAGTTTTGTCTCCACTAGGTCAGATACGCAGTATTTT
j_call: TRBJ2-1; v_call: TRBV6-4; d_call: TRBD2; clone_size: -; cdr3_aa: CASRLTSGEGRKFF; cdr3_nt: TGTGCCAGCAGACTAACTAGCGGGGAGGGACGTAAGTTCTTC
j_call: TRBJ2-7; v_call: TRBV6-6; d_call: -; clone_size: -; cdr3_aa: CASSPHLDTYEQYF; cdr3_nt: TGTGCCAGCAGTCCGCACTTAGATACCTACGAGCAGTACTTC